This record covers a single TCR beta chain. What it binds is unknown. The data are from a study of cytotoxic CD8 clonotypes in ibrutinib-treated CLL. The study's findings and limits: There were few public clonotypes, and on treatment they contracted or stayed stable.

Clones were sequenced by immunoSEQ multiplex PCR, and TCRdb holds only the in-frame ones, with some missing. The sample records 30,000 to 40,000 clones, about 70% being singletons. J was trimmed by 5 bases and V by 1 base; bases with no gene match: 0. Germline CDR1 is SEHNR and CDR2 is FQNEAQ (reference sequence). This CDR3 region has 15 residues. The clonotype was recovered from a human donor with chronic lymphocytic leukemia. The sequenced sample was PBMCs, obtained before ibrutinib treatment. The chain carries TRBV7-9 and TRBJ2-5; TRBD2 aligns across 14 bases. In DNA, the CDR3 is TGTGCCAGCAGCTTAGGGACTAGCGGGGGGGAGACCCAGTACTTC. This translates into CASSLGTSGGETQYF.